A selection of T cell receptor beta chains follows, all from one sample in a study of blood T cell repertoires in COVID-19. The data were produced by immunoSEQ multiplex PCR, yet TCRdb's version contains in-frame clones alone and is incomplete. The sample consists of 350,000 to 450,000 clones, approximately 89% of them appearing once. Input material: PBMCs or T cells enriched from blood (not recorded which). These TCRs come from a woman in her 30s who had recovered from COVID-19. Each CDR3 is given with its conserved first and last residue. Fields, in order: J gene, V gene, CDR3 length, clone size, D gene, CDR3 DNA, CDR3 protein. A D gene is named only where the DNA matches it firmly. Some rows have no size entry. The others give once, few or many, or a class for an expanded clone.

>TRBJ1-1|TRBV19|13|-|-
TGTGCCAGTAGTCATCCGGGGAACACTGAAGCTTTCTTT
CASSHPGNTEAFF
>TRBJ2-1|TRBV19|14|few|-
TGTGCCAGTAGAGGGGCCCCAGCAGACAATGAGCAGTTCTTC
CASRGAPADNEQFF
>TRBJ1-2|TRBV18|15|-|-
TGTGCCAGCTCACGCCCGGACAGAAACCAGTATGGCTACACCTTC
CASSRPDRNQYGYTF
>TRBJ2-1|TRBV12-3/TRBV12-4|12|-|-
TGTGCCAGCAGTGAACAGGGCCATGAGCAGTTCTTC
CASSEQGHEQFF
>TRBJ2-7|TRBV28|14|once|TRBD2
TGTGCCAGCAGGCCACAAAGCGGGACCTACGAGCAGTACTTC
CASRPQSGTYEQYF
>TRBJ2-5|TRBV5-1|13|-|-
TGCGCCAGCAGCGGCGGGACCGGGAGGACCCAGTACTTC
CASSGGTGRTQYF
>TRBJ1-1|TRBV4-3|13|once|-
TGCGCCAGCAGCCAAGATCAGGTGGCTGAAGCTTTCTTT
CASSQDQVAEAFF
>TRBJ2-2|TRBV7-2|15|-|TRBD2
TGTGCCAGCAGCTTAGGACCTAGCGGGGTGGGGGAGCTGTTTTTT
CASSLGPSGVGELFF
>TRBJ2-7|TRBV5-1|11|-|-
TGCGCCAGCAGCCCCACCTACGAGCAGTACTTC
CASSPTYEQYF
>TRBJ2-2|TRBV24-1|15|few|-
TGTGCCACCAGTGACCGCCGACAAAACACCGGGGAGCTGTTTTTT
CATSDRRQNTGELFF
>TRBJ1-1|TRBV5-4|14|-|-
TGTGCCAGCAGCTTGGTTGACAGGAACACTGAAGCTTTCTTT
CASSLVDRNTEAFF
>TRBJ1-2|TRBV29-1|18|-|-
TGCAGCGTTGAAGCCGCAAGGAGACCGGAGCGTCCATATTATGGCTACACCTTC
CSVEAARRPERPYYGYTF
>TRBJ1-3|TRBV18|14|-|-
TGTGCCAGCTCACCACAGTACACTAGGGACACCATATATTTT
CASSPQYTRDTIYF
>TRBJ1-1|TRBV21-1|14|once|-
TGTGCCAGCAGCATAGGACAGGGGCACACTGAAGCTTTCTTT
CASSIGQGHTEAFF
>TRBJ2-4|TRBV7-3|14|-|TRBD1
TGTGCCAGCAGCTTGGGGACAGGCGAAGGCATTCAGTACTTC
CASSLGTGEGIQYF
>TRBJ1-6|TRBV12-5|12|-|-
TGTGCTAGTGGTACAGACGGTTCACCCCTCCACTTT
CASGTDGSPLHF
>TRBJ1-6|TRBV6-5|15|-|TRBD1
TGTGCCAGCAGTTACTCGACAGGGTTGAGATCACCCCTCCACTTT
CASSYSTGLRSPLHF
>TRBJ2-7|TRBV4-3|19|-|-
TGCGCCAGCAGCCAAGTTCTTCCAACCGGGCAAGGGGAACCCTACGAGCAGTACTTC
CASSQVLPTGQGEPYEQYF
>TRBJ2-1|TRBV14|18|-|TRBD2
TGTGCCAGCAGCCAAGATCTCTTCTGGGCTAGCGGAGACAATGAGCAGTTCTTC
CASSQDLFWASGDNEQFF
>TRBJ2-1|TRBV5-1|13|few|-
TGCGCCAGCAGCTTGTTAATGTACAATGAGCAGTTCTTC
CASSLLMYNEQFF
>TRBJ2-1|TRBV10-3|15|-|-
TGTGCCATCTCATCCGGCAAACGACAGTTTTATGAGCAGTTCTTC
CAISSGKRQFYEQFF
>TRBJ1-2|TRBV9|16|once|-
TGTGCCAGCAGCGTGGAATTAGGGACACCACTATATGGCTACACCTTC
CASSVELGTPLYGYTF